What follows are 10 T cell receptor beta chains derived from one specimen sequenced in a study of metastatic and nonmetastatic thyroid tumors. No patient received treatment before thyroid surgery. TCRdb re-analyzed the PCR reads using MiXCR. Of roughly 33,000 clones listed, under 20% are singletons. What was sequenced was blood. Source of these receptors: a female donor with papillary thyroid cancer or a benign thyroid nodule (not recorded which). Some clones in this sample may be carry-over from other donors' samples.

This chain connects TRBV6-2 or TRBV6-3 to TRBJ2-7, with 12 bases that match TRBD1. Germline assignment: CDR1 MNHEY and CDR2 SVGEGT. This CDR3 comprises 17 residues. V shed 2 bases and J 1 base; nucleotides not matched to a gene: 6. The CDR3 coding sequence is TGTGCCAGCAGTTACAGGCCGGGACAGGGGGCATCCTACGAGCAGTACTTC. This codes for CASSYRPGQGASYEQYF.

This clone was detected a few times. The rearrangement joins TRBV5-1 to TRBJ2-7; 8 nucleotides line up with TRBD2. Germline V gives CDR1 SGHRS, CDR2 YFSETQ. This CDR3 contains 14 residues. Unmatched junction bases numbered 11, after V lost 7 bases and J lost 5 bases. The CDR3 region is CASSSGGVRNEQYF. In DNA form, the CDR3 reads TGCGCCAGCTCCTCGGGGGGGGTGCGGAACGAGCAGTACTTC.

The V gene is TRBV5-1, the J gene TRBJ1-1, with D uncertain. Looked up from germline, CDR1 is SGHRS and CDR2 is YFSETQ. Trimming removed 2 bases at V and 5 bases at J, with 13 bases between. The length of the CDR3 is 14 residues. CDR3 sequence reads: CASSLNPRVTEAFF. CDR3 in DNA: TGCGCCAGCAGCTTAAATCCTCGGGTTACTGAAGCTTTCTTT. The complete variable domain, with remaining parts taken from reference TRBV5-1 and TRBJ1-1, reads KAGVTQTPRYLIKTRGQQVTLSCSPISGHRSVSWYQQTPGQGLQFLFEYFSETQRNKGNFPGRFSGRQFSNSRSEMNVSTLELGDSALYLCASSLNPRVTEAFFGQGTRLTVV.

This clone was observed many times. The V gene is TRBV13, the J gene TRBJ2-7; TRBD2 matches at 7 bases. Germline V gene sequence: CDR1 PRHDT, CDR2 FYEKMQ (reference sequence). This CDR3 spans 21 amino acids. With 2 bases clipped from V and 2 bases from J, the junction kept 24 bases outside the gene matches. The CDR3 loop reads CASSLRYSMLAVHQLTYEQYF. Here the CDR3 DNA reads TGTGCCAGCAGCTTAAGATATAGTATGCTAGCGGTCCACCAATTAACCTACGAGCAGTACTTC.

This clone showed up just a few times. The DNA of the CDR3 is TGTGCCAGCACTAGGGGGGCACAAGAGACCCAGTACTTC. Amino acid sequence: CASTRGAQETQYF. V gene TRBV6-8 combines with J gene TRBJ2-5; tentatively, D is TRBD1 or TRBD2 (6 bases each). The length of the CDR3 is 13 residues. The V end was cut by 7 bases, the J end by 2 bases, with 11 bases between. CDR1 MNHGY and CDR2 SAAAGT come from the germline V gene.

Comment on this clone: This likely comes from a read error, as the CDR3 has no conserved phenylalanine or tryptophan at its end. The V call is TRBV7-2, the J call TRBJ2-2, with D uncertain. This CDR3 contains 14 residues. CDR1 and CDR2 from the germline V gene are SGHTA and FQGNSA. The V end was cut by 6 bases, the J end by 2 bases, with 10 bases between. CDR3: CASRLEANTGELFC. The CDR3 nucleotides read TGTGCCAGCAGGCTAGAGGCTAACACCGGGGAGCTGTTTTGT.

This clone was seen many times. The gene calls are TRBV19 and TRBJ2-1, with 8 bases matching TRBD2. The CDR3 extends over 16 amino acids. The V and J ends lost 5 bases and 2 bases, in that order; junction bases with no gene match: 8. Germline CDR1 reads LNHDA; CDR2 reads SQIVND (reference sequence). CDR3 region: CASSVLAVRAYNEQFF. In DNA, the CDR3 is TGTGCCAGTAGTGTACTAGCGGTTCGAGCCTACAATGAGCAGTTCTTC.

The CDR3, as DNA: TGTGCCAGCATTTTAGCGGGATGTTTCAATGAGCAGTTCTTC. Protein sequence: CASILAGCFNEQFF. V gene TRBV7-7 combines with J gene TRBJ2-1; 8 bases are a match to TRBD2. J gave up 6 bases and V 7 bases, and 8 bases lay outside the gene matches. The CDR3 has 14 amino acids. Germline V gene sequence: CDR1 SSHAT, CDR2 FNYEAQ (reference sequence).

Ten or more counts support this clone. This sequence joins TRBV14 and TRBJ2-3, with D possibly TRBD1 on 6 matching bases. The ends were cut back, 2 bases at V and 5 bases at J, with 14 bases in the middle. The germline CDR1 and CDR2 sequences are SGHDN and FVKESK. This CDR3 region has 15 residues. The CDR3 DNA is TGTGCCAGCAGCCAAAGGACAGCGCCGGGAGATACGCAGTATTTT. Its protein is CASSQRTAPGDTQYF.

In DNA form, the CDR3 reads TGTGCCAGCGCCCGGGGCCCTCTCTACGAGCAGTACTTC. It specifies CASARGPLYEQYF. The chain carries TRBV6-1 and TRBJ2-7; the D gene could be TRBD1 or TRBD2 (5 bases each). The length of the CDR3 is 13 residues. V shed 8 bases and J shed 3 bases, with 14 bases lying between them. CDR1 is MNHNS, CDR2 SASEGT, per germline.